Presented here are 26 T cell receptor beta chains from one specimen sequenced in a study of T cell responses to AZD1222 COVID-19 vaccine. TCRdb's copy holds only in-frame clones and misses some; the assay was immunoSEQ multiplex PCR. The sample holds around 110,000 clones, roughly 84% seen once. The source was peripheral blood, collected on day 0 of AZD1222 vaccination. Every receptor here comes from an adult in good health.

The chain uses TRBV2 and TRBJ2-3; D is unclear. CDR3 length: 12 residues. The germline CDR1 and CDR2 sequences are SNHLY and FYNNEI. V lost 3 bases to trimming and J lost 7 bases, with 8 bases between them. CDR3 sequence reads: CASSDSRYTQYF. In DNA form, the CDR3 reads TGTGCCAGCAGTGACTCGCGATATACGCAGTATTTT.

The V and J genes are TRBV19 and TRBJ1-5, with 11 bases aligning to TRBD1. V shed 7 bases, J shed 4 bases, and the junction held 12 bases outside the gene matches. Germline CDR1 and CDR2: LNHDA and SQIVND (reference sequence). The CDR3 has 17 residues. DNA for the CDR3: TGTGCCAGTACCCGGAGCTGGACAGGGGGCTTAAATCAGCCCCAGCATTTT. Its protein product is CASTRSWTGGLNQPQHF.

The CDR3 bases are TGCGCCAGCACCCCGGGACAGGGTGTCACCGGGGAGCTGTTTTTT. This gives the protein CASTPGQGVTGELFF. The chain uses TRBV5-1 and TRBJ2-2; 9 nucleotides match TRBD1. From germline, CDR1 is SGHRS and CDR2 YFSETQ. There are 15 residues in the CDR3. J was trimmed by 4 bases and V by 6 bases; bases with no gene match: 7.

This clone was found a few times. The chain employs TRBV2 and TRBJ2-1; 9 nucleotides match TRBD2. The CDR3 sequence is 17 residues long. Losses at the gene ends were 8 bases for V and 0 bases for J; bases not matched to a gene: 11. The germline CDR1 and CDR2 sequences are SNHLY and FYNNEI. The chain's CDR3 is CASVRSGGPSSYNEQFF. CDR3 sequence (DNA): TGTGCCAGCGTCCGAAGCGGGGGGCCAAGCTCCTACAATGAGCAGTTCTTC.

The rearrangement uses TRBV5-1 and TRBJ2-7; TRBD1 aligns across 7 bases. Germline V gene data show CDR1 as SGHRS and CDR2 as YFSETQ. V lost 4 bases to trimming and J lost 4 bases; unmatched junction nucleotides: 26. This CDR3 is 20 amino acids long. The CDR3 protein is CASSPLGGISHRGTSYEQYF. CDR3 nucleotide sequence: TGCGCCAGCAGCCCCCTTGGTGGGATATCCCACAGGGGCACTTCGTACGAGCAGTACTTC.

The V call is TRBV7-2, the J call TRBJ2-1; TRBD2 agrees at 8 bases. The CDR3 is 13 residues long. CDR1 and CDR2 from the germline V gene are SGHTA and FQGNSA. J gave up 10 bases and V 5 bases, and 7 bases lay outside the gene matches. CDR3 protein: CASSTRTSSEQFF. The CDR3 nucleotides are TGTGCCAGCAGCACTAGGACTAGCTCCGAGCAGTTCTTC.

This clone has only one observation. The V gene is TRBV24-1, the J gene TRBJ2-5; D not certain. The ends were cut back, 3 bases at V and 0 bases at J, with 4 bases in the middle. Germline V gene sequence: CDR1 KGHDR, CDR2 SFDVKD. This CDR3 is built from 13 residues. The CDR3 DNA follows: TGTGCCACCAGTGATCGCAACCAAGAGACCCAGTACTTC. This gives the protein CATSDRNQETQYF.

This clone was seen more than once but under ten times. CDR3 amino acids: CASSSGQGGRGYTF. For the CDR3, the DNA is TGTGCCAGCAGCTCTGGACAGGGGGGACGTGGCTACACCTTC. The chain carries TRBV28 and TRBJ1-2, with TRBD1 identical over 10 bases. The V and J ends lost 6 bases and 7 bases, in that order; junction bases with no gene match: 8. The CDR3 sequence is 14 residues long. The germline CDR1 and CDR2 sequences are MDHEN and SYDVKM.

The J gene is TRBJ2-3, the V gene TRBV9; TRBD2 matches 10 bases. The CDR3 loop spans 14 amino acids. The V gene end was trimmed by 4 bases and the J gene end by 6 bases; junction bases not matched to a gene: 5. In germline, CDR1 is SGDLS, CDR2 YYNGEE. The CDR3 spells CASSIETSGDTQYF. The DNA for the CDR3 is TGTGCCAGCAGCATCGAGACTAGCGGGGATACGCAGTATTTT.

The chain combines TRBV28 with TRBJ1-1; D is undetermined. This CDR3 has 11 residues. Germline assignment: CDR1 MDHEN and CDR2 SYDVKM. Trimming took 7 bases from V and 4 from J, leaving 7 bases between them. The CDR3 region is CASKDLTEAFF. In DNA, the CDR3 is TGTGCCAGCAAGGATCTCACTGAAGCTTTCTTT.

The table lists this clone with a few counts. This rearrangement joins TRBV10-3 to TRBJ1-2; D not resolved. The germline V and J ends were trimmed by 0 bases and 8 bases, with 16 bases remaining between them. The CDR3 covers 15 residues. Looked up from germline, CDR1 is ENHRY and CDR2 is SYGVKD. The CDR3 sequence is CAISESPLRAVGYTF. CDR3 in DNA: TGTGCCATCAGTGAGTCTCCGCTTCGGGCAGTAGGCTACACCTTC.

The chain links TRBV10-3 to TRBJ2-1; perhaps TRBD1 as D (5 bases). Looked up from germline, CDR1 is ENHRY and CDR2 is SYGVKD. Between the trimmed V and J ends, which lost 6 bases and 6 bases, there was a span of 9 bases. The CDR3 consists of 12 residues. The CDR3, as DNA: TGTGCCATCAGAGGGGTTTTCAATGAGCAGTTCTTC. Translating gives CAIRGVFNEQFF.

The chain couples TRBV20-1 to TRBJ2-7; D remains ambiguous. The CDR3 is made up of 11 amino acids. Germline CDR1 reads DFQATT; CDR2 reads SNEGSKA (reference sequence). Trimming stripped 8 bases from V and 6 bases from J, with 14 bases between. This CDR3 reads CSTPAPLEQYF. CDR3 sequence (DNA): TGCAGTACCCCGGCCCCTCTCGAGCAGTACTTC.

CDR3 DNA sequence: TGTGCCAGCAGCTTTTCTAGCGATAACTACAATGAGCAGTTCTTC. Residues: CASSFSSDNYNEQFF. The chain links TRBV11-3 to TRBJ2-1, with D tentatively TRBD2 (6 bases). Between the trimmed V and J ends, which lost 3 bases and 3 bases, there was a span of 12 bases. This CDR3 is 15 amino acids long. Germline CDR1 SGHNT, CDR2 YENEEA.

This clone was found a few times. V gene TRBV5-4 combines with J gene TRBJ2-7, with 9 bases fitting TRBD1. This CDR3 has 14 residues. Germline CDR1 is SGHNT and CDR2 is YYREEE (reference sequence). V trimming: 4 bases; J trimming: 2 bases; junction bases outside the gene matches: 4. In DNA form, the CDR3 reads TGTGCCAGCAGCCCCGGGACAGGGCCCTACGAGCAGTACTTC. Translating gives CASSPGTGPYEQYF.

This clone has more than one count but fewer than ten. The genes are TRBV7-2 and TRBJ1-1; 8 bases map to TRBD1. CDR1 is SGHTA, CDR2 FQGNSA, per germline. V trimming: 6 bases; J trimming: 3 bases; junction bases outside the gene matches: 6. This CDR3 spans 14 amino acids. This CDR3 reads CASSGGQGYTEAFF. CDR3 nucleotides: TGTGCCAGCAGTGGAGGACAGGGTTACACTGAAGCTTTCTTT.

The rearrangement uses TRBV19 and TRBJ1-4; D is perhaps TRBD1 (5 bases). V lost 9 bases and J 1 base, leaving 12 bases between the germline ends. CDR1 LNHDA and CDR2 SQIVND come from the germline V gene (reference sequence). There are 14 residues in the CDR3. CDR3 in amino acids: CASATGLTNEKLFF. CDR3 DNA: TGTGCCAGCGCTACAGGCTTAACTAATGAAAAACTGTTTTTT.

This chain links TRBV6-5 with TRBJ2-4, with 7 bases lining up with TRBD1. J lost 6 bases, V lost 5 bases, and 10 bases had no gene match. The germline gives CDR1 MNHEY, CDR2 SVGAGI. This CDR3 is built from 15 residues. The chain's CDR3 is CASSRTGDLGNIQYF. As DNA, the CDR3 is TGTGCCAGCAGTCGCACAGGGGATCTCGGAAACATTCAGTACTTC.

This clone appeared a single time. The chain combines TRBV18 with TRBJ2-3; the D is unclear. V was trimmed by 6 bases and J by 4 bases, leaving 11 bases between them. CDR3 size: 13 residues. Germline CDR1 KGHSH, CDR2 LQKENI. The CDR3 loop is CASSQPAADTQYF. CDR3 DNA sequence: TGTGCCAGCTCGCAACCCGCAGCAGATACGCAGTATTTT.

V gene TRBV3-1 (or the pseudogene TRBV3-2) combines with J gene TRBJ2-5, with 9 positions matching TRBD2. The CDR3 contains 17 residues. In germline, CDR1 is LGHDT, CDR2 YNNKEL (reference sequence). V shed 0 bases and J 4 bases; nucleotides not matched to a gene: 9. CDR3 amino acids: CASSQDQTSGGVETQYF. CDR3 DNA sequence: TGTGCCAGCAGCCAAGACCAGACTAGCGGCGGAGTAGAGACCCAGTACTTC.

This chain connects TRBV29-1 to TRBJ1-1; 7 bases are a match to TRBD1. This CDR3 comprises 12 residues. J gave up 6 bases and V 8 bases, and 9 bases lay outside the gene matches. Germline loops: CDR1 SQVTM, CDR2 ANQGSEA. The CDR3 nucleotides read TGCAGCACGTACGGGACAGAGGCTGAAGCTTTCTTT. It specifies CSTYGTEAEAFF.

The rearrangement uses TRBV19 and TRBJ2-1; a weak D match, TRBD1 (6 bases). Per the germline V gene, CDR1 is LNHDA and CDR2 is SQIVND (reference sequence). This CDR3 is built from 14 residues. Trimming removed 6 bases from V and 9 bases from J, with 18 bases in between. The CDR3 here is CASRDRPLHGEQFF. DNA of the CDR3: TGTGCCAGTAGGGACAGACCCTTACATGGTGAGCAGTTCTTC. The full variable domain, rest sourced from reference TRBV19 and TRBJ2-1, is DGGITQSPKYLFRKEGQNVTLSCEQNLNHDAMYWYRQDPGQGLRLIYYSQIVNDFQKGDIAEGYSVSREKKESFPLTVTSAQKNPTAFYLCASRDRPLHGEQFFGPGTRLTVL.

This chain links TRBV11-3 with TRBJ2-3; D call uncertain. CDR1 and CDR2 (germline): SGHNT, YENEEA. The CDR3 loop spans 14 amino acids. Between the trimmed V and J ends, which lost 4 bases and 2 bases, there was a span of 10 bases. CDR3 residues: CASSYSANTDTQYF. In nucleotides, the CDR3 is TGTGCCAGCAGCTACTCCGCTAACACAGATACGCAGTATTTT.

The chain uses TRBV18 and TRBJ1-2; D not certain. With 8 bases removed from V and 4 bases from J, the gap between germline ends came to 23 bases. CDR3 length: 16 residues. Germline CDR1 reads KGHSH; CDR2 reads LQKENI. This chain's CDR3 is CASTASWADATYGYTF. In DNA form, the CDR3 reads TGTGCCAGCACGGCATCCTGGGCAGACGCTACCTATGGCTACACCTTC.

The rearrangement links TRBV11-2 to TRBJ2-5; D perhaps matches TRBD1 (5 bases). Germline assignment: CDR1 SGHAT and CDR2 FQNNGV. There are 13 residues in the CDR3. The V gene lost 5 bases and the J gene lost 7 bases, with 14 bases spanning the gap. CDR3 loop: CASSVSRVGTQYF. The DNA of the CDR3 is TGTGCCAGCAGCGTAAGCAGGGTTGGGACCCAGTACTTC. The entire variable domain, with the rest obtained from reference TRBV11-2 and TRBJ2-5, is as follows: EAGVAQSPRYKIIEKRQSVAFWCNPISGHATLYWYQQILGQGPKLLIQFQNNGVVDDSQLPKDRFSAERLKGVDSTLKIQPAKLEDSAVYLCASSVSRVGTQYFGPGTRLLVL.

The J gene is TRBJ1-4, the V gene TRBV6-4; tentatively, D is TRBD1 (5 bases). The germline gives CDR1 MRHNA, CDR2 SNTAGT. V was trimmed by 0 bases and J by 5 bases, leaving 10 bases between them. The CDR3 is made up of 15 amino acids. The CDR3 DNA sequence: TGTGCCAGCAGTGACTCGGGACGGCCGAATGAAAAACTGTTTTTT. Its translation: CASSDSGRPNEKLFF.